This T cell receptor beta chain stems from a study of shared clonotypes between healthy human individuals. Broader study findings: In general, naive subsets displayed greater estimated richness than memory subsets did. Generation probabilities were higher for clonotypes shared across all four sorted-subset donors than for unshared ones.

Memory CD4+ cells were the fraction left after CD45RA+ naive selection. Comment on this clone: Its antigen is unknown.

V was pared by 6 bases and J by 6 bases, with 9 bases of the junction left unmatched. The CDR3 is 15 residues long. CDR1 is SNHLY, CDR2 FYNNEI, per germline. In the source study's methods: ImmunoSEQ yielded junction-only sequences lacking quality scores, so filtering differed. TCRdb keeps only in-frame clones here, not all; method: immunoSEQ multiplex PCR. The V and J calls and clone size are taken from that table; D and trimming were inferred from the DNA. The sample yields around 990,000 clones, 60% to 80% seen once. The chain joins TRBV2 to TRBJ1-5; 9 bases agree with TRBD1. The source is a man aged 18 to 35 in good health. Some clones in this sample may be carry-over from other donors' samples. The sample comprised memory CD4+ T cells from PBMCs. Subset specified: CD45RA-negative fraction. In nucleotides, the CDR3 is TGTGCCAGCAGGGCCGGGACAGGGACGGCTCAGCCCCAGCATTTT. Translating gives CASRAGTGTAQPQHF.